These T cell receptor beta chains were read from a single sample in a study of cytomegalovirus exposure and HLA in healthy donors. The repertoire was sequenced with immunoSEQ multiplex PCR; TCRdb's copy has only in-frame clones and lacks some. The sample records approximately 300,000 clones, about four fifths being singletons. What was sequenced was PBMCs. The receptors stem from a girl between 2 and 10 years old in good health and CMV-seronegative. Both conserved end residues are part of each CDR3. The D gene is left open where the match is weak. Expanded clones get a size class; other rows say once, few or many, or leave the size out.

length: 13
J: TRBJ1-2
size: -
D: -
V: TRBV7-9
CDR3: CASSLSGAAGYTF
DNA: TGTGCCAGCAGCTTATCAGGGGCTGCTGGCTACACCTTC

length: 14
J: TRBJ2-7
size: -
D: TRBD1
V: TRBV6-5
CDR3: CASRSGTATYEQYF
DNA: TGTGCCAGCAGATCCGGGACAGCCACCTACGAGCAGTACTTC

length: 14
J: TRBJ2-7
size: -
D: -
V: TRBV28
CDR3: CASRVQGLVSEQYF
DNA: TGTGCCAGCAGAGTACAGGGTCTGGTGAGCGAGCAGTACTTC

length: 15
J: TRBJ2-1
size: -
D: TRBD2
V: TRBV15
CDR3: CATKREGAPYNEQFF
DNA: TGTGCCACGAAGCGGGAGGGGGCCCCCTACAATGAGCAGTTCTTC

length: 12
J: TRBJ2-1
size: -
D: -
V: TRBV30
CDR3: CAWSIQGYEQFF
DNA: TGTGCCTGGAGTATACAGGGCTATGAGCAGTTCTTC

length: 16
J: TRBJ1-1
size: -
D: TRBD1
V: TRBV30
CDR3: CAWSAGGLGQNTEAFF
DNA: TGTGCCTGGAGTGCAGGGGGCTTGGGTCAGAACACTGAAGCTTTCTTT

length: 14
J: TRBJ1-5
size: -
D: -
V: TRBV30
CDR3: CAWSGRTLNQPQHF
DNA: TGTGCCTGGAGTGGGCGGACACTAAATCAGCCCCAGCATTTT

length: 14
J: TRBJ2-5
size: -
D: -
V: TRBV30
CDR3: CAWGIGQGGETQYF
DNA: TGTGCCTGGGGCATCGGACAGGGAGGGGAGACCCAGTACTTC

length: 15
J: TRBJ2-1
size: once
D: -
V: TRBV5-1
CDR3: CASSLVGDSYNEQFF
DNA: TGCGCCAGCAGCTTGGTAGGAGATTCCTACAATGAGCAGTTCTTC

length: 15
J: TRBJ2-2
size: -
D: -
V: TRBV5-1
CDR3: CASSQDDSLTGELFF
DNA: TGCGCCAGCAGCCAAGACGACAGTCTAACCGGGGAGCTGTTTTTT

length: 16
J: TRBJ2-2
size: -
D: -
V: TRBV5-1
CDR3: CASSLPGLLFSGELFF
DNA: TGCGCCAGCAGCTTACCGGGACTCCTTTTCTCCGGGGAGCTGTTTTTT

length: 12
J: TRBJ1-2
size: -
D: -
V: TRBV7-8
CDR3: CASSPRTRGYTF
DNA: TGTGCCAGCAGCCCTAGAACGAGGGGCTACACCTTC

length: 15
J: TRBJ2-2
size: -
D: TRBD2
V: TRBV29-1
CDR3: CSARKLAENTGELFF
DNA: TGCAGCGCCCGCAAACTAGCGGAGAACACCGGGGAGCTGTTTTTT

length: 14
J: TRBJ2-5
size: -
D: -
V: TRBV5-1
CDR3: CASSHRQLGETQYF
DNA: TGCGCCAGCAGCCACCGACAGCTTGGAGAGACCCAGTACTTC

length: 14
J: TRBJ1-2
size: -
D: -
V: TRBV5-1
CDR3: CASSTWTVNYGYTF
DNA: TGCGCCAGCAGCACCTGGACAGTTAACTATGGCTACACCTTC

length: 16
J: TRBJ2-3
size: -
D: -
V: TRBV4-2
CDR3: CASSQAARAGTDTQYF
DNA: TGTGCCAGCAGCCAAGCAGCGAGGGCGGGCACAGATACGCAGTATTTT

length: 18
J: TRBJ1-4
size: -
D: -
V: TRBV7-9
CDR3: CASSLASGVGIQNEKLFF
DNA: TGTGCCAGCAGCTTAGCGTCGGGGGTCGGGATCCAAAATGAAAAACTGTTTTTT

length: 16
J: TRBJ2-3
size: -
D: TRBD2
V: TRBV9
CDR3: CASSVVAGRAGDTQYF
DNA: TGTGCCAGCAGCGTAGTAGCTGGGAGGGCCGGAGATACGCAGTATTTT

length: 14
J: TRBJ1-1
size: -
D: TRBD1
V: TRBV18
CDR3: CASSLGDLDREAFF
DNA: TGTGCCAGCTCACTGGGGGATTTGGACAGGGAAGCTTTCTTT

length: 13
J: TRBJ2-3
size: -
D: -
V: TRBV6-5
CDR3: CASSAFGGDTQYF
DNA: TGTGCCAGCAGCGCATTTGGCGGAGATACGCAGTATTTT

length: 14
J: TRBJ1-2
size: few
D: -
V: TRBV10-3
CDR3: CAITPGGGLSGYTF
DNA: TGTGCCATCACCCCCGGTGGGGGGTTAAGTGGCTACACCTTC

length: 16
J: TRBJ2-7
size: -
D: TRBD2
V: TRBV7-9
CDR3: CASSPRDSGSSYEQYF
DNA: TGTGCCAGCAGCCCCCGAGATAGCGGGAGCTCCTACGAGCAGTACTTC

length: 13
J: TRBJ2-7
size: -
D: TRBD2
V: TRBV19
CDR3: CASSMGLFYEQYF
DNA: TGTGCCAGTAGTATGGGACTATTCTACGAGCAGTACTTC

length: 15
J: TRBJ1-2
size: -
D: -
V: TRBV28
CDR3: CASRAGRGNDYGYTF
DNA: TGTGCCAGCAGGGCCGGCAGGGGTAACGACTATGGCTACACCTTC

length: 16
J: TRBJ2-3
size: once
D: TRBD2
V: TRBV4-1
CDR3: CASAHPLRGGTDTQYF
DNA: TGCGCCAGCGCTCACCCCCTACGGGGGGGCACAGATACGCAGTATTTT

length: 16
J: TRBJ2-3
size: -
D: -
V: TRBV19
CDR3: CASSIEGRGSTDTQYF
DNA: TGTGCCAGTAGTATAGAGGGGCGGGGAAGCACAGATACGCAGTATTTT

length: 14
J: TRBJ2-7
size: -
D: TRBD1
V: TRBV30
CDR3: CACSQGASSYEQYF
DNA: TGTGCCTGCTCACAGGGGGCCTCCTCCTACGAGCAGTACTTC

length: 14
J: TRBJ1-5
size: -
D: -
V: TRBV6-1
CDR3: CASSEGQINQPQHF
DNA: TGTGCCAGCAGTGAAGGACAGATAAATCAGCCCCAGCATTTT

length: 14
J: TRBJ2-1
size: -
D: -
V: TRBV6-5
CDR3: CASSRGWDYNEQFF
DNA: TGTGCCAGCAGCCGGGGGTGGGACTACAATGAGCAGTTCTTC

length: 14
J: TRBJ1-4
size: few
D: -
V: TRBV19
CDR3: CASSRTLTNEKLFF
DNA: TGTGCCAGTAGTCGAACTCTGACTAATGAAAAACTGTTTTTT

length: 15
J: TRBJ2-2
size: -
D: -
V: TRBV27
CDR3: CASSWTIGNTGELFF
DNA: TGTGCCAGCAGCTGGACTATCGGGAACACCGGGGAGCTGTTTTTT

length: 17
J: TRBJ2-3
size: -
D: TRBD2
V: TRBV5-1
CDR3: CASSAILAGVGTDTQYF
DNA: TGCGCCAGCAGCGCAATACTAGCGGGGGTAGGCACAGATACGCAGTATTTT

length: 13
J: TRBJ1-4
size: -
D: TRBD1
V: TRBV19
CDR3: CASGTGINEKLFF
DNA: TGTGCCAGTGGGACAGGGATTAATGAAAAACTGTTTTTT

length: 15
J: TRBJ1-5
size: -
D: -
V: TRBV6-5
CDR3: CASALRANSNQPQHF
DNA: TGTGCCAGTGCTCTCAGGGCTAATAGCAATCAGCCCCAGCATTTT

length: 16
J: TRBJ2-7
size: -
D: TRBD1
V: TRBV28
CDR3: CASSFVYGTATYEQYF
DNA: TGTGCCAGCAGTTTCGTTTACGGGACAGCGACCTACGAGCAGTACTTC

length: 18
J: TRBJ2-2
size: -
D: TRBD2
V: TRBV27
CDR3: CASSLSPVAGGDTGELFF
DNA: TGTGCCAGCAGTTTAAGTCCAGTTGCGGGAGGTGACACCGGGGAGCTGTTTTTT

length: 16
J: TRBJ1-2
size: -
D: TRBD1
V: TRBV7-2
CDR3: CASSLGGTGSLYGYTF
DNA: TGTGCCAGCAGCTTAGGAGGGACAGGGAGCCTCTATGGCTACACCTTC

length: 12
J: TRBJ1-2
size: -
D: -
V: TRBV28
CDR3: CASGAGFYGYTF
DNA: TGTGCCAGTGGAGCGGGTTTCTATGGCTACACCTTC

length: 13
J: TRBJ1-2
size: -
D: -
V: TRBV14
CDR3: CASSRVYNYGYTF
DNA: TGTGCCAGCAGCCGAGTATATAACTATGGCTACACCTTC

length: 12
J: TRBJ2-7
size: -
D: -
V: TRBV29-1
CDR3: CSVAWDTYEQYF
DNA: TGCAGCGTTGCTTGGGACACCTACGAGCAGTACTTC

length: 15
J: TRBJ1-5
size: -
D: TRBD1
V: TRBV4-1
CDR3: CASSQLDRENQPQHF
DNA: TGCGCCAGCAGCCAACTCGACAGGGAAAATCAGCCCCAGCATTTT

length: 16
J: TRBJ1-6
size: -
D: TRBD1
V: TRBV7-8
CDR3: CASSLGWGQGGSPLHF
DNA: TGTGCCAGCAGCTTAGGATGGGGACAGGGTGGTTCACCCCTCCACTTT

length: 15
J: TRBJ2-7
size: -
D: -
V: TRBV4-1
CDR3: CASSQVISGLYEQYF
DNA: TGCGCCAGCAGCCAAGTAATATCAGGTCTCTACGAGCAGTACTTC

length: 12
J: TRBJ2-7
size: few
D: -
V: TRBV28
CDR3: CASSFGQYEQYF
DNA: TGTGCCAGCAGTTTTGGTCAGTACGAGCAGTACTTC

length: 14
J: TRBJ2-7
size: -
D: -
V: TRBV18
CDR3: CASSPRSRGYEQYF
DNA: TGTGCCAGCTCACCACGCTCACGCGGTTACGAGCAGTACTTC

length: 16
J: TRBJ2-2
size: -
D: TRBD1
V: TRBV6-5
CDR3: CASSYGWTGGTGELFF
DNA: TGTGCCAGCAGTTATGGTTGGACAGGGGGCACCGGGGAGCTGTTTTTT

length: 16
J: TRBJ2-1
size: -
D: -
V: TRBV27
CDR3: CASSLSGGGPYNEQFF
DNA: TGTGCCAGCAGTTTATCTGGCGGGGGCCCCTACAATGAGCAGTTCTTC

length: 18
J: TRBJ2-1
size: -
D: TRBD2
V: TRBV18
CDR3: CASSPPLGAGVPYNEQFF
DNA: TGTGCCAGCTCACCACCCTTAGGGGCGGGAGTCCCTTACAATGAGCAGTTCTTC

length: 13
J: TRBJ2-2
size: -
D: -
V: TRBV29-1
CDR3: CSALTANTGELFF
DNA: TGCAGCGCCCTGACAGCGAACACCGGGGAGCTGTTTTTT

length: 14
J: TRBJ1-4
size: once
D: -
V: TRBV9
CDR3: CASSPMGEDEKLFF
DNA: TGTGCCAGCAGTCCTATGGGCGAAGATGAAAAACTGTTTTTT

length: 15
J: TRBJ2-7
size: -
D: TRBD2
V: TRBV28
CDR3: CASSLFRGGSYEQYF
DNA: TGTGCCAGCAGTTTATTCCGCGGGGGCTCCTACGAGCAGTACTTC

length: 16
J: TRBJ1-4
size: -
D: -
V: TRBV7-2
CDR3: CASSLGGGVRSEKLFF
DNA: TGTGCCAGCAGCTTAGGGGGGGGCGTCCGGAGTGAAAAACTGTTTTTT

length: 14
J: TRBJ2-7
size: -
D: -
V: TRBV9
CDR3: CASSVGGAAYEQYF
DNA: TGTGCCAGCAGCGTAGGCGGGGCAGCCTACGAGCAGTACTTC

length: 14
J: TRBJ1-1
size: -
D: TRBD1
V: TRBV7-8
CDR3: CASSSGQVLTEAFF
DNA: TGTGCCAGCAGCTCGGGACAGGTACTCACTGAAGCTTTCTTT

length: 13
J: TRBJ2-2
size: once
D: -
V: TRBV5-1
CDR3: CASTQGGTGELFF
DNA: TGCGCCAGCACGCAAGGCGGCACCGGGGAGCTGTTTTTT

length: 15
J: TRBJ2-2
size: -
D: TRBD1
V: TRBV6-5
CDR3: CASSGGQGETGELFF
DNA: TGTGCCAGCAGTGGGGGACAGGGGGAAACCGGGGAGCTGTTTTTT

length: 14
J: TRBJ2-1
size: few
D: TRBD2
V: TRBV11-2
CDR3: CASSLRVAGNEQFF
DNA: TGTGCCAGCAGCTTAAGGGTAGCGGGGAATGAGCAGTTCTTC

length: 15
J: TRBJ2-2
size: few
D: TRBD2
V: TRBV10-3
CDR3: CAISESWGGPGELFF
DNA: TGTGCCATCAGTGAGTCGTGGGGAGGGCCCGGGGAGCTGTTTTTT

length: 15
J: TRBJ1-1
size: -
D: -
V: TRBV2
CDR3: CASSDRQVPNTEAFF
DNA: TGTGCCAGCAGTGATAGACAGGTCCCGAACACTGAAGCTTTCTTT